The table lists the clone carrying this TCR beta chain with a few counts. Its cognate antigen is unknown. With 2 bases removed from V and 4 bases from J, the gap between germline ends came to 16 bases. Germline CDR1 and CDR2: SEHNR and FQNEAQ (reference sequence). CDR3 length equals 16 residues. These data are taken from a study of OX40 agonist ivuxolimab in advanced cancers. Overall study: Six ivuxolimab dose levels, 0.01 to 10 mg/kg, were given intravenously every 2 weeks. Study observations and caveats: Averaging showed that CD8+ T cells had more expanded clones than CD4+ did.

TCRdb's copy holds only in-frame clones and misses some; the assay was immunoSEQ multiplex PCR. Among 50,000 or so clones, about 86% were seen once, and the ten largest hold about 1%. The chain joins TRBV7-9 to TRBJ2-3; D is possibly TRBD2 (5 bases). The material was CD4+ or CD8+ T cells sorted from blood, obtained in a trial of the OX40 agonist ivuxolimab. The clonotype comes from an adult with an advanced solid tumor such as melanoma, head and neck, liver or kidney cancer. The CDR3 reads CASSLLGVLAPDTQYF. CDR3 nucleotides: TGTGCCAGCAGCTTACTGGGAGTCTTAGCGCCAGATACGCAGTATTTT. The variable domain in full, with the rest retrieved from reference TRBV7-9 and TRBJ2-3, is DTGVSQNPRHKITKRGQNVTFRCDPISEHNRLYWYRQTLGQGPEFLTYFQNEAQLEKSRLLSDRFSAERPKGSFSTLEIQRTEQGDSAMYLCASSLLGVLAPDTQYFGPGTRLTVL.